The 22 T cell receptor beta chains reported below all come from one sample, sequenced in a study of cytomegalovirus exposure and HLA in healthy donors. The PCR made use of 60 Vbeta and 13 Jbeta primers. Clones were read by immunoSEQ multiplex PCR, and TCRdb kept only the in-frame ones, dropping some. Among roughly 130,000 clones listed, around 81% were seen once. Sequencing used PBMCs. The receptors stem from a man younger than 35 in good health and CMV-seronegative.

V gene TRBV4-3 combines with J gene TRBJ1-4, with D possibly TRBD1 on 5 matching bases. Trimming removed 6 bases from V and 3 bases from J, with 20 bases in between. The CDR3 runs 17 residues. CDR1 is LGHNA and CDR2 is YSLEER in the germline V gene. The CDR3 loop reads CASRDRAARGANEKLFF. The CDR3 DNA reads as TGCGCCAGCAGAGACCGGGCTGCCCGGGGGGCTAATGAAAAACTGTTTTTT.

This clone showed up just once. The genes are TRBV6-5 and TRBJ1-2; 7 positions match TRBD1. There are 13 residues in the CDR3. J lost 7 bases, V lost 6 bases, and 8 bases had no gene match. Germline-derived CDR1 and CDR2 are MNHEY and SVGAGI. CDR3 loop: CASRRGGVGGYTF. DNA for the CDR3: TGTGCCAGCAGGCGAGGGGGCGTGGGTGGCTACACCTTC.

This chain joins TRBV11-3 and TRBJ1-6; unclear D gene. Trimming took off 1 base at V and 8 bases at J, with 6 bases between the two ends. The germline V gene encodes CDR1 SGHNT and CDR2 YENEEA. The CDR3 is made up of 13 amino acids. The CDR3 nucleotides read TGTGCCAGCAGCTTAGGCCCGGATTCACCCCTCCACTTT. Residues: CASSLGPDSPLHF.

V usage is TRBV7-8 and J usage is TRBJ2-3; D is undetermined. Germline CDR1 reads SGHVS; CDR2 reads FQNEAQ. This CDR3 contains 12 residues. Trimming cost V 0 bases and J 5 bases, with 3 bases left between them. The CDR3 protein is CASSLARDTQYF. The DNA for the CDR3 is TGTGCCAGCAGCTTAGCCCGAGATACGCAGTATTTT.

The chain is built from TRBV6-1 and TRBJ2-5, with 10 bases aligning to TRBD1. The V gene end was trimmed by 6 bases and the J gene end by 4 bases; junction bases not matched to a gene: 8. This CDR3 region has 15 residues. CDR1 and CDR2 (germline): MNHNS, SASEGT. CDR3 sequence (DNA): TGTGCCAGCAGGGCGGACAGGGGGGCCAGAGAGACCCAGTACTTC. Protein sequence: CASRADRGARETQYF.

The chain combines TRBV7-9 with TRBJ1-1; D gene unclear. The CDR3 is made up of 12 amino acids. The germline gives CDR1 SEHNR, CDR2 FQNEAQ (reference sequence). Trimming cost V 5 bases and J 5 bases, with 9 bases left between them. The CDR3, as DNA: TGTGCCAGCAGCCACAGACGAACTGAAGCTTTCTTT. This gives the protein CASSHRRTEAFF.

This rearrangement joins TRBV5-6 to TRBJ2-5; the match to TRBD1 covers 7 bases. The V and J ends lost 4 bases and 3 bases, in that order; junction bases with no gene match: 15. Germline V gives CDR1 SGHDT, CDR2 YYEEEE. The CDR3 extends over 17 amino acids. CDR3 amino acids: CASSETRVGRGKETQYF. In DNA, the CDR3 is TGTGCCAGCAGCGAGACGCGCGTCGGCAGGGGGAAAGAGACCCAGTACTTC.

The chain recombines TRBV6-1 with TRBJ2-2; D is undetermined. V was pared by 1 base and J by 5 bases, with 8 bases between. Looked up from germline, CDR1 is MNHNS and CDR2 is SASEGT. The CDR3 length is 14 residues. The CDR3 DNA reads TGTGCCAGCAGTGAAGAATTTCTGACCGGGGAGCTGTTTTTT. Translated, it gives CASSEEFLTGELFF.

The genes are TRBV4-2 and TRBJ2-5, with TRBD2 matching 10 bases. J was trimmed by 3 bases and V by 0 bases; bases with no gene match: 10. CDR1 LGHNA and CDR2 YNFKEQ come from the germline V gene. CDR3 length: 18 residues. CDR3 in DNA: TGTGCCAGCAGCCAAGATCACGGGGGACTAGCGTCGGAAGAGACCCAGTACTTC. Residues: CASSQDHGGLASEETQYF.

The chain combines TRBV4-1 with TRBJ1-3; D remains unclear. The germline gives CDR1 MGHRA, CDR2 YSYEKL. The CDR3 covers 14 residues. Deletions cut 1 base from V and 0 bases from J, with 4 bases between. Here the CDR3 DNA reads TGCGCCAGCAGCCAAGTCGTCTCTGGAAACACCATATATTTT. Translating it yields CASSQVVSGNTIYF.

The CDR3 sequence: CASSRRSNYGYTF. In DNA, the CDR3 is TGTGCCAGCAGCAGAAGGAGCAACTATGGCTACACCTTC. The chain employs TRBV2 and TRBJ1-2; D uncertain. The V gene lost 6 bases and the J gene lost 2 bases, with 10 bases spanning the gap. Germline CDR1 SNHLY, CDR2 FYNNEI. CDR3 length equals 13 residues. Complete variable domain (other parts from reference TRBV2 and TRBJ1-2): EPEVTQTPSHQVTQMGQEVILRCVPISNHLYFYWYRQILGQKVEFLVSFYNNEISEKSEIFDDQFSVERPDGSNFTLKIRSTKLEDSAMYFCASSRRSNYGYTFGSGTRLTVV.

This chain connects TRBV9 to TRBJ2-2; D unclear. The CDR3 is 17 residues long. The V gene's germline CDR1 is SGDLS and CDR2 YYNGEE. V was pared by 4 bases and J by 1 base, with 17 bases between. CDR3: CASSTRTEAGNTGELFF. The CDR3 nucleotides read TGTGCCAGCAGCACCCGAACCGAGGCTGGGAACACCGGGGAGCTGTTTTTT.

The DNA of the CDR3 is TGTGCCAGCAGCTTAGGGTCCCACAGGGGGCCCCCGGGACAGCCCCAGCATTTT. Residues: CASSLGSHRGPPGQPQHF. V is TRBV7-6 and J is TRBJ1-5; the match to TRBD1 covers 9 bases. CDR1 and CDR2 from the germline V gene are SGHVS and FNYEAQ. Germline trimming cut 1 base from V and 7 bases from J; bases unmatched to any gene: 14. CDR3 length equals 18 residues.

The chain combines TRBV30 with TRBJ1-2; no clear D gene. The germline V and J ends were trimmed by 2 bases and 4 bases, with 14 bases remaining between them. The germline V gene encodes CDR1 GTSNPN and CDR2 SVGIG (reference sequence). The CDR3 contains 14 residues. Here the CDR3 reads CAWSLPSGSYGYTF. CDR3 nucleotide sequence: TGTGCCTGGAGTTTACCCTCTGGGAGCTATGGCTACACCTTC.

The CDR3: CASSTQGKTFF. The DNA of the CDR3 is TGTGCCAGCAGCACACAGGGGAAAACTTTCTTT. This chain connects TRBV9 to TRBJ1-1; 7 nucleotides line up with TRBD1. CDR1 SGDLS and CDR2 YYNGEE come from the germline V gene. V was clipped by 4 bases and J by 12 bases; unmatched bases: 6. The CDR3 contains 11 residues.

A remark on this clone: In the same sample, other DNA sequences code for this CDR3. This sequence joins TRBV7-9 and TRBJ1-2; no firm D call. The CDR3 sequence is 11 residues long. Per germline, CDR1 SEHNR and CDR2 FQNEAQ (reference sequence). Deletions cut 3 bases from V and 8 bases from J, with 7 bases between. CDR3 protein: CASSLEEGYTF. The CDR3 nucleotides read TGTGCCAGCAGCTTGGAGGAGGGCTACACCTTC.

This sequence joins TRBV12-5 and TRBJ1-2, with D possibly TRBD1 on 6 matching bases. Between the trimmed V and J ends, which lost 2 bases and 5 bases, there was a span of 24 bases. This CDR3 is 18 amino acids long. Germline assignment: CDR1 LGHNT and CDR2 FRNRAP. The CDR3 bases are TGTGCTAGTGGTTTGCCCCTCGGGGCAGTAGGGGGACATTATGGCTACACCTTC. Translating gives CASGLPLGAVGGHYGYTF.

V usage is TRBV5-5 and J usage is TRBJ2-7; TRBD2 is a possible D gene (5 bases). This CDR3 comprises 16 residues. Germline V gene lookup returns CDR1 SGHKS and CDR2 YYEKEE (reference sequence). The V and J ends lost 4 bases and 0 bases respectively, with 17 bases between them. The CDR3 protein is CASSQPGLGSSYEQYF. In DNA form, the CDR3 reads TGTGCCAGCAGCCAACCCGGACTGGGGAGCTCCTACGAGCAGTACTTC.

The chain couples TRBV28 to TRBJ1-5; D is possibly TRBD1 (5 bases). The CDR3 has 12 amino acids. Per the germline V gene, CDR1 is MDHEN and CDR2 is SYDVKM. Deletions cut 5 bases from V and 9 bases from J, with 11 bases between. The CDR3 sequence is CASSHQGLPQHF. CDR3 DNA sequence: TGTGCCAGCAGTCATCAGGGTCTGCCCCAGCATTTT.

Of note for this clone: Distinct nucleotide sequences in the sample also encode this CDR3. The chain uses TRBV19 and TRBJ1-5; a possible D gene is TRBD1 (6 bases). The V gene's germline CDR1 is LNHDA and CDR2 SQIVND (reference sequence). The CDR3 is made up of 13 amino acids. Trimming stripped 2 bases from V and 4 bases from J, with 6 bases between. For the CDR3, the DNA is TGTGCCAGTAGTATAAGGGGGAATCAGCCCCAGCATTTT. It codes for CASSIRGNQPQHF.

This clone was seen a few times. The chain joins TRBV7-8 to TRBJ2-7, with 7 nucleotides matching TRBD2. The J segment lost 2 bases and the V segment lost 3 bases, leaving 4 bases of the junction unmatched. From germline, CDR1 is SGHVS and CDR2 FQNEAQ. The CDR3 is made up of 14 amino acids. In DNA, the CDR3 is TGTGCCAGCAGCTTGGAGACTAGCCCCTACGAGCAGTACTTC. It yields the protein CASSLETSPYEQYF.

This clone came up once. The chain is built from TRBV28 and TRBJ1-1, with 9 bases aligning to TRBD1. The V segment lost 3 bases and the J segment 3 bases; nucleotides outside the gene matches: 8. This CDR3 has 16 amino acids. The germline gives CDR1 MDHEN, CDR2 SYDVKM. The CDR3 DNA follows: TGTGCCAGCAGTTTGGGGACAGGGTGGAGGGACACTGAAGCTTTCTTT. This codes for CASSLGTGWRDTEAFF. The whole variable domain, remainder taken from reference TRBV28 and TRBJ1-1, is DVKVTQSSRYLVKRTGEKVFLECVQDMDHENMFWYRQDPGLGLRLIYFSYDVKMKEKGDIPEGYSVSREKKERFSLILESASTNQTSMYLCASSLGTGWRDTEAFFGQGTRLTVV.